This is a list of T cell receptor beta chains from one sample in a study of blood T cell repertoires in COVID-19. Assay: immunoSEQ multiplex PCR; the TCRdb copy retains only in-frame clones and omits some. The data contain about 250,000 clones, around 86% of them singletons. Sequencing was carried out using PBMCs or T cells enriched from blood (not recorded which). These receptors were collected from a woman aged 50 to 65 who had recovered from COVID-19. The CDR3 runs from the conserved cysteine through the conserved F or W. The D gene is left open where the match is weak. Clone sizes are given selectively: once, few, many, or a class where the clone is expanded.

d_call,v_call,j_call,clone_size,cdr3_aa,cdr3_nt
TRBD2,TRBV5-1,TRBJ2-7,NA,CASRREREPTYEQYF,TGCGCCAGCAGGAGGGAGCGGGAGCCTACCTACGAGCAGTACTTC
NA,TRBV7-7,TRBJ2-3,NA,CASSPRLGTDTQYF,TGTGCTAGCAGCCCGAGGCTCGGCACAGATACGCAGTATTTT
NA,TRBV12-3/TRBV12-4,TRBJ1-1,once,CASSSLVNTEAFF,TGTGCCAGCAGTTCACTAGTGAACACTGAAGCTTTCTTT
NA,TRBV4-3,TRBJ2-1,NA,CASSQGAVLDEQFF,TGCGCCAGCAGCCAAGGTGCAGTTCTAGATGAGCAGTTCTTC
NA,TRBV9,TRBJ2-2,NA,CASSQTQNTGELFF,TGTGCCAGCAGTCAGACACAGAACACCGGGGAGCTGTTTTTT
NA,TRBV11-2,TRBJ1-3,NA,CASSPGLAGSGNTIYF,TGTGCCAGCAGCCCGGGGTTGGCGGGCTCTGGAAACACCATATATTTT
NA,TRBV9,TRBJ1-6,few,CASSVGQNSPLHF,TGTGCCAGCAGCGTTGGTCAGAATTCACCCCTCCACTTT
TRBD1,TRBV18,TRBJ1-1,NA,CASSGQGGTVNTEAFF,TGTGCCAGCTCGGGACAGGGGGGGACAGTGAACACTGAAGCTTTCTTT
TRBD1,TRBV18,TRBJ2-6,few,CASSERDSSGANVLTF,TGTGCCAGCTCAGAAAGGGACAGCTCTGGGGCCAACGTCCTGACTTTC
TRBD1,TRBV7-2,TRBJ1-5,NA,CASSFGQGAGQPQHF,TGTGCCAGCAGCTTTGGACAGGGGGCTGGTCAGCCCCAGCATTTT
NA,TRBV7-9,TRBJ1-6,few,CASSPLGNTGKANSPLHF,TGTGCCAGCAGCCCTCTGGGGAATACAGGGAAAGCAAATTCACCCCTCCACTTT
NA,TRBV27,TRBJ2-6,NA,CASTLFSGANVLTF,TGTGCCAGCACCCTCTTCTCTGGGGCCAACGTCCTGACTTTC
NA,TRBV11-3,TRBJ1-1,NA,CASSLGGFTEAFF,TGTGCCAGCAGCTTAGGAGGCTTCACTGAAGCTTTCTTT
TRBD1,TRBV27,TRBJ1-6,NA,CASSLQTGGFWNSPLHF,TGTGCCAGCAGTTTACAGACAGGGGGTTTCTGGAATTCACCCCTCCACTTT
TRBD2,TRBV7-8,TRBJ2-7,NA,CASSLLAGASYEQYF,TGTGCCAGCAGCTTACTAGCGGGGGCCTCCTACGAGCAGTACTTC
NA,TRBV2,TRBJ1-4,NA,CASSPREKLFF,TGTGCCAGCAGCCCCAGGGAAAAACTGTTTTTT
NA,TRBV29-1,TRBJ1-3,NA,CSVTQSGRGNTIYF,TGCAGCGTCACCCAATCAGGGCGCGGAAACACCATATATTTT
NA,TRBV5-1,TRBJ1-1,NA,CASSLGSGTEAFF,TGCGCCAGCAGCTTGGGTTCGGGCACTGAAGCTTTCTTT
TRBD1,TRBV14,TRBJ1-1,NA,CASSPLAGGMRNTEAFF,TGTGCCAGCAGCCCTCTCGCAGGGGGTATGAGGAACACTGAAGCTTTCTTT
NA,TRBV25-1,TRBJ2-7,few,CASSNKRNDPYEQYF,TGTGCCAGCAGCAACAAACGAAATGATCCCTACGAGCAGTACTTC
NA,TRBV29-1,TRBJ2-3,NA,CSVGSGQVGTQYF,TGCAGCGTTGGGTCAGGACAAGTCGGAACGCAGTATTTT
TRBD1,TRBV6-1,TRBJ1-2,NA,CASSEGSGGGYGYTF,TGTGCCAGCAGTGAAGGCTCAGGGGGAGGCTATGGCTACACCTTC
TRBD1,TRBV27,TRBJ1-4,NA,CASSYAGGNEKLFF,TGTGCCAGCAGTTACGCAGGGGGCAATGAAAAACTGTTTTTT
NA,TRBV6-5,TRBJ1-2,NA,CASSYHPVGGYTF,TGTGCCAGCAGTTACCACCCAGTTGGTGGCTACACCTTC
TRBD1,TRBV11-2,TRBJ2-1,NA,CASSPLTGGSYNEQFF,TGTGCCAGCAGCCCCCTGACAGGGGGCTCCTACAATGAGCAGTTCTTC
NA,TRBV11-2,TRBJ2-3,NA,CASSLDRSSTDTQYF,TGTGCCAGCAGCTTAGACAGATCTAGCACAGATACGCAGTATTTT
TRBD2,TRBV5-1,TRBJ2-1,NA,CASSNLALGGGSKNEQFF,TGCGCCAGCAGCAACCTAGCGCTGGGTGGCGGGAGTAAGAATGAGCAGTTCTTC
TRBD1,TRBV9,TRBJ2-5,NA,CASSVGGTEETQYF,TGTGCCAGCAGCGTAGGGGGGACAGAGGAGACCCAGTACTTC
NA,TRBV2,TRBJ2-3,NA,CASKGRGGTDTQYF,TGTGCCAGCAAGGGCAGGGGTGGCACAGATACGCAGTATTTT
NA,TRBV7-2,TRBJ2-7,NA,CASSFGLEGLAPLSEQYF,TGTGCCAGCAGCTTTGGACTTGAGGGGCTAGCGCCCCTGTCCGAGCAGTACTTC
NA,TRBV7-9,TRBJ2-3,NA,CASSFRDFTDTQYF,TGTGCCAGCAGCTTCCGGGATTTCACAGATACGCAGTATTTT
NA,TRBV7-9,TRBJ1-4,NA,CASSPDGTGAEKLFF,TGTGCCAGCAGCCCCGACGGGACTGGTGCTGAAAAACTGTTTTTT
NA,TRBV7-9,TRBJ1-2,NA,CASSLPGEYGYTF,TGTGCCAGCAGCTTACCAGGGGAGTATGGCTACACCTTC
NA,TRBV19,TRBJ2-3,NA,CASSIDRGSDTQYF,TGTGCCAGTAGTATAGATCGGGGTTCAGATACGCAGTATTTT
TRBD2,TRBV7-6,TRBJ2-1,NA,CASTLAGDLYNEQFF,TGTGCCAGCACCCTAGCGGGAGACTTATACAATGAGCAGTTCTTC
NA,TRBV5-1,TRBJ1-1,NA,CASSPPDSPNTEAFF,TGCGCCAGCAGCCCACCCGACAGTCCGAACACTGAAGCTTTCTTT
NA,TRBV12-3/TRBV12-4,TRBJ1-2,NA,CASSDTPNYGYTF,TGTGCCAGCAGTGATACACCGAACTATGGCTACACCTTC
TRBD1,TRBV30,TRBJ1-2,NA,CAWVTGTAKNYGYTF,TGTGCCTGGGTTACCGGGACAGCGAAGAATTATGGCTACACCTTC
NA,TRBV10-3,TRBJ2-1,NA,CAISVLAPTDYNEQFF,TGTGCCATCAGTGTATTAGCGCCTACAGACTACAATGAGCAGTTCTTC
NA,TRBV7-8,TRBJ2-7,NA,CASSGGSYLSWQYF,TGTGCCAGCAGCGGCGGATCATATCTGTCGTGGCAGTACTTC
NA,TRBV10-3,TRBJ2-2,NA,CASRVSGELFF,TGTGCCAGCCGGGTGTCCGGGGAGCTGTTTTTT
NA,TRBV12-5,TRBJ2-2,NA,CASGFYSGNTGELFF,TGTGCTAGTGGTTTCTATAGCGGAAACACCGGGGAGCTGTTTTTT
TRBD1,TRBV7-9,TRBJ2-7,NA,CASSLTGAYEQYF,TGTGCCAGCAGCTTGACAGGGGCCTACGAGCAGTACTTC
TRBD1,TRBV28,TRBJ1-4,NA,CASSRRQGWSEKLFF,TGTGCCAGCAGCCGTAGACAGGGGTGGAGTGAAAAACTGTTTTTT
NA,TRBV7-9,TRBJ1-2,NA,CASSLGSRGGQDYGYTF,TGTGCCAGCAGCCTGGGGAGCAGGGGTGGTCAGGACTATGGCTACACCTTC
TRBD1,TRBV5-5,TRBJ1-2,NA,CASSFGQGASNYGYTF,TGTGCCAGCAGCTTCGGACAGGGGGCCTCCAACTATGGCTACACCTTC
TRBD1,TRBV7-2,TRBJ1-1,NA,CASSRQGAISEAFF,TGTGCCAGCAGCCGGCAGGGGGCTATATCTGAAGCTTTCTTT